Given below is one T cell receptor beta chain in context. The sample originates from a study of blood T cell repertoires in COVID-19. Study summary: Samples came from the United States, Italy and Spain, spanning acute and convalescent COVID-19. T cells, B-cell-depleted T cells, or PBMCs supplied cDNA or gDNA.

How the authors handled the data: Scientists estimated how many nucleated cells there were by amplifying reference gene primers. Data came from immunoSEQ multiplex PCR; TCRdb stores just in-frame clones and leaves some out. V and J calls and clone size come straight from that table; D and trimming were deduced from the DNA. The repertoire holds over 30,000 clones, with less than 90% as singletons. V gave up 3 bases and J gave up 4 bases, with 10 bases separating them. The CDR3 extends over 13 amino acids. The chain links TRBV12-3 or TRBV12-4 to TRBJ2-7; D gene uncertain. This receptor was identified in a woman aged 55 to 70 with active COVID-19. Source material: peripheral blood. CDR3 residues: CASSFSGEYEQYF. For the CDR3, the DNA is TGTGCCAGCAGTTTTTCCGGAGAGTACGAGCAGTACTTC.